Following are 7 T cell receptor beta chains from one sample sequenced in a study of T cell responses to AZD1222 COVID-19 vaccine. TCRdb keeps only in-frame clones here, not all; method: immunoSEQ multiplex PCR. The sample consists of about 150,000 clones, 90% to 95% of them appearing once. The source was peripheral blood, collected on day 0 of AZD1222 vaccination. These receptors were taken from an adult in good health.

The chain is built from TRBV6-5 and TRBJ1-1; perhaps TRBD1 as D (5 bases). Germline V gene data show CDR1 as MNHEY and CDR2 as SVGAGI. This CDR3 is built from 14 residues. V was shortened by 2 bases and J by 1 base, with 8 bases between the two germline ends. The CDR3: CASSYPGPNTEAFF. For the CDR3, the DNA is TGTGCCAGCAGTTACCCGGGACCGAACACTGAAGCTTTCTTT.

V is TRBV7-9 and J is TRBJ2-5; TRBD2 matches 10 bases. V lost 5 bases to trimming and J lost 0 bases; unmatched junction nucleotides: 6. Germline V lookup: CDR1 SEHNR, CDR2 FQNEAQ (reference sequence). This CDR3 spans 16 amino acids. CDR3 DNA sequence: TGTGCCAGCAGCGCTCCCCTAGCGGGGGACCAAGAGACCCAGTACTTC. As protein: CASSAPLAGDQETQYF.

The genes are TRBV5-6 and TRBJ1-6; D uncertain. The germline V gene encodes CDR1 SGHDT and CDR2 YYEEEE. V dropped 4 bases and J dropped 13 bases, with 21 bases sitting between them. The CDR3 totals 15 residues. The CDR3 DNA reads TGTGCCAGCAGCCCAGGCGAGGGAGGTCCGTCTCCCCTCCACTTT. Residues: CASSPGEGGPSPLHF.

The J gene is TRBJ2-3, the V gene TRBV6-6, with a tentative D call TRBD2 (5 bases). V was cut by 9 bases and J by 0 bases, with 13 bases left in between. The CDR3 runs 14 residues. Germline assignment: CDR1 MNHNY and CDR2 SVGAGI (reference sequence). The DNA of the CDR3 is TGTGCCAGTTCCTATTCGGGGAGCACAGATACGCAGTATTTT. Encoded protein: CASSYSGSTDTQYF.

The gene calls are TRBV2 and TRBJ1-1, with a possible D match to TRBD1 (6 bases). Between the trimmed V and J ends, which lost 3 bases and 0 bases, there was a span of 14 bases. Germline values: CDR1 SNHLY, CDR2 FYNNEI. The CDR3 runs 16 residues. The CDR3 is CASSDEGGWLNTEAFF. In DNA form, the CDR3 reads TGTGCCAGCAGTGATGAGGGGGGCTGGTTGAACACTGAAGCTTTCTTT.

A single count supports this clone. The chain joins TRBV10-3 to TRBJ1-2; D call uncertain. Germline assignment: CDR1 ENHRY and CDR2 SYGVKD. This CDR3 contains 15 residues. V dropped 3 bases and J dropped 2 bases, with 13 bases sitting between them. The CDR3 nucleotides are TGTGCCATCAGTGATAGGACCACCCACAACTATGGCTACACCTTC. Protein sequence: CAISDRTTHNYGYTF.

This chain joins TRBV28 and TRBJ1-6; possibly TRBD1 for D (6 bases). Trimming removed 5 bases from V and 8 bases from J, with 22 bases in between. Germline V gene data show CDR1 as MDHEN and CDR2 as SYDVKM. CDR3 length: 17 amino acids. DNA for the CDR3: TGTGCCAGCAGTCCCAACCGATGGACAGTTCGCGATTCACCCCTCCACTTT. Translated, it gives CASSPNRWTVRDSPLHF.